The clone carrying this T cell receptor (beta chain) was picked up a small number of times. Its target is not known. This record belongs to a study of T cells after yellow fever vaccination. The wider study: Fractions of low cell number were prepared using SMART-Seq v4 Ultra Low Input. Study-level points and caveats: High-abundance clonotypes from the bulk population could contaminate FACS-sorted repertoires. Subsequent booster samples again held most clones from primary vaccination (more than 95% CD4, roughly 88% CD8).

The V gene's germline CDR1 is LGHNA and CDR2 YSLEER. The V and J ends lost 4 bases and 4 bases respectively, with 7 bases between them. The CDR3 spans 13 residues. By 5'RACE template switching, TCR cDNA was produced, with a universal primer site and UMIs added in the process. Each CDR3 protein gets one entry after TCRdb re-called the 5' RACE reads with MiXCR. In the table there are a few hundred thousand distinct CDR3 sequences, around 3.9% of which are singletons. The chain links TRBV4-3 to TRBJ1-4; D gene unclear. The sequence derives from a man younger than 30 who received the YFV17D yellow fever vaccine. The specimen was PBMCs, collected 5 days after the yellow fever booster vaccination. CDR3 in DNA: TGCGCCAGCAGCCGGCAGGATAATGAAAAACTGTTTTTT. Residues: CASSRQDNEKLFF.